What follows are 31 T cell receptor beta chains derived from one specimen sequenced in a study of blood T cell repertoires in COVID-19. Libraries were prepared by immunoSEQ multiplex PCR; TCRdb keeps only in-frame clonotypes and omits some of them. The table records 90,000 to 120,000 clones, around 83% of them present only once. Sequencing was done on a sample of peripheral blood. These receptors were obtained from a human donor in a cohort sampled during active COVID-19.

This chain links TRBV6-5 with TRBJ2-7; 7 nucleotides line up with TRBD1. CDR1 MNHEY and CDR2 SVGAGI come from the germline V gene. V dropped 6 bases and J dropped 5; count of bases not matched to a gene: 13. The CDR3 covers 15 residues. The CDR3 loop reads CASRRKRQGYDEQYF. The CDR3 nucleotides are TGTGCCAGCAGGAGGAAGAGACAGGGATATGACGAGCAGTACTTC.

The V call is TRBV5-1, the J call TRBJ1-6; D perhaps matches TRBD1 (5 bases). There are 15 residues in the CDR3. Germline CDR1 is SGHRS and CDR2 is YFSETQ. Deletions cut 0 bases from V and 7 bases from J, with 11 bases between. The CDR3, as DNA: TGCGCCAGCAGCTTGGAGTGGGGGGTGAATTCACCCCTCCACTTT. Amino acid sequence: CASSLEWGVNSPLHF. The full variable domain, in which reference TRBV5-1 and TRBJ1-6 provide the parts outside the CDR3, is KAGVTQTPRYLIKTRGQQVTLSCSPISGHRSVSWYQQTPGQGLQFLFEYFSETQRNKGNFPGRFSGRQFSNSRSEMNVSTLELGDSALYLCASSLEWGVNSPLHFGNGTRLTVT.

The chain is built from TRBV5-5 and TRBJ2-7; tentatively, D is TRBD2 (5 bases). CDR3 length: 14 residues. Trimming took 1 base from V and 4 from J, leaving 12 bases between them. Germline assignment: CDR1 SGHKS and CDR2 YYEKEE (reference sequence). The chain's CDR3 is CASSLHPGYYEQYF. The CDR3 DNA reads as TGTGCCAGCAGCTTGCATCCGGGATATTACGAGCAGTACTTC.

The rearrangement uses TRBV6-5 and TRBJ2-7; a weak D match, TRBD2 (6 bases). Deletions cut 3 bases from V and 0 bases from J, with 12 bases between. Germline CDR1 is MNHEY and CDR2 is SVGAGI. This CDR3 is 15 amino acids long. The CDR3 here is CASSYGRGSSYEQYF. DNA for the CDR3: TGTGCCAGCAGTTATGGTCGGGGGAGCTCCTACGAGCAGTACTTC.

The gene calls are TRBV27 and TRBJ2-7, with D unresolved. The germline CDR1 and CDR2 sequences are MNHEY and SMNVEV (reference sequence). V lost 0 bases to trimming and J lost 0 bases, with 6 bases between them. CDR3 size: 14 residues. CDR3 loop: CASSLSQSSYEQYF. The DNA of the CDR3 is TGTGCCAGCAGTTTATCACAAAGCTCCTACGAGCAGTACTTC.

The genes are TRBV7-2 and TRBJ2-1; no clear D. From germline, CDR1 is SGHTA and CDR2 FQGNSA. CDR3 length: 14 residues. Trimming shortened V by 5 bases and J by 9 bases, and 17 bases separated the two germline ends. CDR3 residues: CASSPSSRFGEQFF. CDR3 in DNA: TGTGCCAGCAGCCCAAGTTCCAGATTTGGTGAGCAGTTCTTC.

The chain's CDR3 is CASSLEGHVYEQYF. The CDR3 nucleotides are TGCGCCAGCAGCTTGGAGGGACACGTCTACGAGCAGTACTTC. The chain has TRBV5-1 and TRBJ2-7; D perhaps matches TRBD1 (6 bases). The V end was cut by 0 bases, the J end by 3 bases, with 10 bases between. This CDR3 has 14 residues. In germline, CDR1 is SGHRS, CDR2 YFSETQ.

The chain combines TRBV24-1 with TRBJ2-5; 11 bases are shared with TRBD1. The CDR3 contains 16 residues. V shed 3 bases, J shed 5 bases, and the junction held 7 bases outside the gene matches. Per germline, CDR1 KGHDR and CDR2 SFDVKD. The CDR3 loop is CATSDNGQGARETQYF. The CDR3 DNA reads as TGTGCCACCAGTGATAACGGACAGGGGGCGAGGGAGACCCAGTACTTC.

The chain joins TRBV7-2 to TRBJ2-5; 12 nucleotides line up with TRBD1. This CDR3 has 17 residues. CDR1 SGHTA and CDR2 FQGNSA come from the germline V gene. V lost 1 base, J lost 2 bases, and 5 bases stayed unmatched. CDR3 amino acids: CASSLDGDRGLQETQYF. The CDR3 nucleotides are TGTGCCAGCAGCTTAGATGGGGACAGGGGGCTACAAGAGACCCAGTACTTC.

This chain links TRBV9 with TRBJ2-3, with 15 bases aligning to TRBD2. This CDR3 has 18 residues. J gave up 0 bases and V 3 bases, and 5 bases lay outside the gene matches. The germline CDR1 and CDR2 sequences are SGDLS and YYNGEE. DNA for the CDR3: TGTGCCAGCAGCGCCGGGACTAGCGGGGGGTCTAGCACAGATACGCAGTATTTT. Its translation: CASSAGTSGGSSTDTQYF.

The count of this clone is one. The chain carries TRBV5-1 and TRBJ2-2; 10 bases align to TRBD2. With V trimmed by 1 base and J by 5 bases, 5 bases remained unmatched. The CDR3 covers 16 residues. Germline CDR1 and CDR2: SGHRS and YFSETQ. The CDR3 region has the DNA TGCGCCAGCAGCTTGACTAGCGGGGCTGGAACCGGGGAGCTGTTTTTT. Protein: CASSLTSGAGTGELFF.

The V and J genes are TRBV3-1 (or the pseudogene TRBV3-2) and TRBJ1-6; the match to TRBD1 covers 9 bases. After removal of 7 bases from V and 9 bases from J, the junction contained 10 bases not matched to a gene. This CDR3 contains 15 residues. Germline values: CDR1 LGHDT, CDR2 YNNKEL (reference sequence). This CDR3 reads CASTPGTGTPSPLHF. As DNA, the CDR3 is TGTGCCAGCACCCCCGGGACAGGGACACCTTCACCCCTCCACTTT.

This clone was found once. The V and J genes are TRBV19 and TRBJ2-4; a possible D gene is TRBD1 (5 bases). CDR1 and CDR2 from the germline V gene are LNHDA and SQIVND (reference sequence). This CDR3 has 13 amino acids. V lost 5 bases to trimming and J lost 7 bases, with 12 bases between them. The CDR3: CASSGVPGNIQYF. Here the CDR3 DNA reads TGTGCCAGTAGTGGGGTGCCAGGGAACATTCAGTACTTC.

The chain carries TRBV12-3 or TRBV12-4 and TRBJ2-5, with D possibly being TRBD2 (6 bases). The length of the CDR3 is 13 residues. V was clipped by 6 bases and J by 3 bases, with 11 bases between them. The CDR3 DNA reads as TGTGCCAGCAGCTTTTGGGGGGAAGAGACCCAGTACTTC. It is translated as CASSFWGEETQYF.

The rearrangement links TRBV5-4 to TRBJ2-2; 9 bases are shared with TRBD2. Germline values: CDR1 SGHNT, CDR2 YYREEE (reference sequence). There are 16 residues in the CDR3. V gave up 4 bases and J gave up 4 bases; unmatched junction bases: 8. The CDR3 spells CASSTAGGPVTGELFF. The CDR3 bases are TGTGCCAGCAGCACGGCGGGGGGGCCAGTCACCGGGGAGCTGTTTTTT. Variable domain in full (rest from reference TRBV5-4 and TRBJ2-2): ETGVTQSPTHLIKTRGQQVTLRCSSQSGHNTVSWYQQALGQGPQFIFQYYREEENGRGNFPPRFSGLQFPNYSSELNVNALELDDSALYLCASSTAGGPVTGELFFGEGSRLTVL.

The chain uses TRBV19 and TRBJ1-2; D may be TRBD1 (6 bases). The CDR3 totals 13 residues. Between the trimmed V and J ends, which lost 6 bases and 2 bases, there was a span of 10 bases. Germline loops: CDR1 LNHDA, CDR2 SQIVND (reference sequence). The CDR3 is CASRLDRNYGYTF. The CDR3 DNA is TGTGCCAGTAGACTGGACAGAAACTATGGCTACACCTTC.

This chain connects TRBV28 to TRBJ1-3; 9 bases fit TRBD1. Germline CDR1 MDHEN, CDR2 SYDVKM. CDR3 length: 17 residues. J was trimmed by 0 bases and V by 9 bases; bases with no gene match: 12. CDR3 sequence reads: CARVRRDRDRSGNTIYF. The CDR3 DNA sequence: TGTGCCAGAGTCAGAAGGGACAGGGACCGCTCTGGAAACACCATATATTTT.

Concerning this clone: Mismatch with germline at one junction end may stem from a read error. The CDR3 protein is CASSAGGKNTEAFF. CDR3 DNA sequence: TGTGCTAGCAGTGCAGGGGGGAAGAACACTGAAGCTTTCTTT. This rearrangement joins TRBV7-7 to TRBJ1-1; 7 nucleotides line up with TRBD1. CDR3 length: 14 amino acids. CDR1 is SSHAT and CDR2 is FNYEAQ in the germline V gene (reference sequence). The full variable domain, rest sourced from reference TRBV7-7 and TRBJ1-1, is GAGVSQSPRYKVTKRGQDVTLRCDPISSHATLYWYQQALGQGPEFLTYFNYEAQPDKSGLPSDRFSAERPEGSISTLTIQRTEQRDSAMYRCASSAGGKNTEAFFGQGTRLTVV.

The chain uses TRBV28 and TRBJ1-1; 7 bases agree with TRBD1. The CDR3 covers 16 residues. The trim removed 8 bases at V and 1 base at J, leaving 13 bases unmatched. Germline CDR1 reads MDHEN; CDR2 reads SYDVKM. The CDR3 protein is CASGKGRGQTNTEAFF. The CDR3 nucleotides read TGTGCCAGCGGAAAGGGCAGGGGACAGACGAACACTGAAGCTTTCTTT.

The chain carries TRBV5-4 and TRBJ1-4; weak D call: TRBD1 (5 bases). This CDR3 is built from 15 residues. The ends were cut back, 5 bases at V and 4 bases at J, with 15 bases in the middle. CDR1 SGHNT and CDR2 YYREEE come from the germline V gene (reference sequence). The CDR3 here is CASRPDGGSNEKLFF. The CDR3 nucleotides read TGTGCCAGCAGACCCGACGGGGGAAGTAATGAAAAACTGTTTTTT.

In DNA form, the CDR3 reads TGTGCCAGCGGACTAGCGGGCCCCGGGGAGCTGTTTTTT. As protein: CASGLAGPGELFF. This rearrangement joins TRBV5-4 to TRBJ2-2; TRBD2 matches 11 bases. Trimming at V came to 7 bases and at J to 6 bases, leaving 2 bases not matched to a gene. This CDR3 region has 13 residues. Looked up from germline, CDR1 is SGHNT and CDR2 is YYREEE (reference sequence).

The chain uses TRBV28 and TRBJ1-4; unclear D gene. This CDR3 has 11 amino acids. Trimming cost V 7 bases and J 8 bases, with 8 bases left between them. Germline V gives CDR1 MDHEN, CDR2 SYDVKM. The CDR3 region is CASTSREKLFF. CDR3 DNA sequence: TGTGCCAGCACTTCGCGGGAAAAACTGTTTTTT.

This clone has more than one count but fewer than ten. The chain combines TRBV7-8 with TRBJ1-1, with 7 bases aligning to TRBD1. CDR1 is SGHVS and CDR2 is FQNEAQ in the germline V gene. This CDR3 is built from 15 residues. The ends lost 5 bases at V and 2 bases at J; junction bases unmatched: 8. CDR3 in DNA: TGTGCCAGCAGCGTACTGACAGGGTTAAACACTGAAGCTTTCTTT. Its translation: CASSVLTGLNTEAFF.

A note on this clone: No DNA is shown, since the ends of the CDR3 on it are uncertain; the CDR3 is the one TCRdb lists. The chain uses TRBV21-1 and TRBJ2-4; the DNA was not used to check the table's D call, TRBD2. TRBV21-1 is given as a pseudogene. A total of 18 residues make up the CDR3, ends included. CDR3 sequence: CASRGCWVAGGSKNIQYF.

This clone was picked up a small number of times. This sequence joins TRBV12-5 and TRBJ2-5, with no clear D. V gave up 7 bases and J gave up 1 base, with 13 bases separating them. CDR3 size: 14 residues. From germline, CDR1 is LGHNT and CDR2 FRNRAP. CDR3 region: CASANPAGQETQYF. The CDR3 nucleotides are TGTGCTAGTGCCAACCCCGCAGGCCAAGAGACCCAGTACTTC.

This clone was recorded once. The chain couples TRBV5-1 to TRBJ2-1; 7 bases map to TRBD2. The J segment lost 10 bases and the V segment lost 1 base, leaving 8 bases of the junction unmatched. The CDR3 is 14 residues long. Per the germline V gene, CDR1 is SGHRS and CDR2 is YFSETQ. The CDR3 protein is CASSLRQRGDEQFF. The CDR3 region has the DNA TGCGCCAGCAGCTTGCGTCAGCGGGGAGACGAGCAGTTCTTC.

CDR3 sequence reads: CASSANGDEQFF. CDR3 bases: TGTGCCAGCAGCGCAAACGGAGATGAGCAGTTCTTC. J is TRBJ2-1 and V is TRBV9; D call uncertain. Trimming removed 3 bases at V and 8 bases at J, with 9 bases between. CDR3 length equals 12 residues. Germline-derived CDR1 and CDR2 are SGDLS and YYNGEE.

This chain connects TRBV30 to TRBJ1-4; tentative D call: TRBD1 (5 bases). The CDR3 extends over 16 amino acids. The germline V gene has CDR1 GTSNPN and CDR2 SVGIG (reference sequence). Trimming took 1 base from V and 5 from J, leaving 17 bases between them. Here the CDR3 DNA reads TGTGCCTGGAGTGCCCCCCTCGGGGGGGAGAATGAAAAACTGTTTTTT. This codes for CAWSAPLGGENEKLFF. Variable domain in full (rest from reference TRBV30 and TRBJ1-4): SQTIHQWPATLVQPVGSPLSLECTVEGTSNPNLYWYRQAAGRGLQLLFYSVGIGQISSEVPQNLSASRPQDRQFILSSKKLLLSDSGFYLCAWSAPLGGENEKLFFGSGTQLSVL.

V and J are TRBV28 and TRBJ1-5; possible D gene TRBD1, 6 bases. This CDR3 is 14 amino acids long. CDR1 MDHEN and CDR2 SYDVKM come from the germline V gene. V lost 5 bases to trimming and J lost 3 bases, with 11 bases between them. The CDR3 nucleotides read TGTGCCAGCAGTAATCAGGGGTCCAATCAGCCCCAGCATTTT. Protein product: CASSNQGSNQPQHF. Combining the CDR3 with reference TRBV28 and TRBJ1-5 gives the whole variable domain DVKVTQSSRYLVKRTGEKVFLECVQDMDHENMFWYRQDPGLGLRLIYFSYDVKMKEKGDIPEGYSVSREKKERFSLILESASTNQTSMYLCASSNQGSNQPQHFGDGTRLSIL.

The rearrangement links TRBV11-2 to TRBJ2-1; D gene uncertain. Germline loops: CDR1 SGHAT, CDR2 FQNNGV. This CDR3 spans 13 amino acids. The germline V and J ends were trimmed by 3 bases and 10 bases, with 13 bases remaining between them. The CDR3 sequence is CASSFADSGEQFF. As DNA, the CDR3 is TGTGCCAGCAGCTTCGCTGACTCCGGCGAGCAGTTCTTC.

The chain joins TRBV28 to TRBJ2-1, with TRBD2 identical over 11 bases. CDR1 is MDHEN, CDR2 SYDVKM, per germline. This CDR3 has 15 amino acids. Trimming at V came to 6 bases and at J to 10 bases, leaving 11 bases not matched to a gene. The CDR3 is CASSDLLAGGNEQFF. The CDR3 DNA follows: TGTGCCAGCAGCGACCTTCTAGCGGGGGGAAACGAGCAGTTCTTC.